The rows below give T cell receptor beta chains drawn from one sample of a study of blood T cells in healthy people across ages. TCRdb itself ran the 5' RACE reads through MiXCR, one entry per CDR3 protein. The sample records more than 700,000 distinct CDR3 sequences, 40% to 65% being singletons. Sample: blood. These receptor sequences come from a man older than 75 in good health. The CDR3 runs from the conserved cysteine through the conserved F or W. Fields, in order: J gene, V gene, clone size, D gene, CDR3 protein, CDR3 DNA. The D gene is left open where the match is weak. Size is stated for part of the rows, as once, few or many counts, or as a class when the clone is expanded.

J: TRBJ2-5; V: TRBV6-5; size: -; D: TRBD1; CDR3: CASSYSRTGGETQYF; DNA: TGTGCCAGCAGTTACTCTCGGACAGGGGGAGAGACCCAGTACTTC
J: TRBJ1-4; V: TRBV6-5; size: -; D: TRBD1; CDR3: CASTNQGVGNEKLFF; DNA: TGTGCCAGCACCAACCAGGGGGTTGGTAATGAAAAACTGTTTTTT
J: TRBJ1-1; V: TRBV24-1; size: -; D: -; CDR3: CATSERGSTEAFF; DNA: TGTGCCACCAGCGAGAGGGGGAGCACTGAAGCTTTCTTT
J: TRBJ2-7; V: TRBV3-1; size: -; D: -; CDR3: CASSQDSSGAGESSQYF; DNA: TGTGCCAGCAGCCAAGATTCGTCGGGGGCGGGCGAGTCGTCCCAGTACTTC
J: TRBJ1-1; V: TRBV9; size: few; D: -; CDR3: CASSGTGITEAFF; DNA: TGTGCCAGCAGTGGTACGGGGATCACTGAAGCTTTCTTT
J: TRBJ2-7; V: TRBV28; size: many; D: -; CDR3: CASSQTKPYEQYF; DNA: TGTGCCAGCAGTCAAACAAAACCCTACGAGCAGTACTTC
J: TRBJ2-4; V: TRBV9; size: -; D: TRBD1; CDR3: CASSVAEGGSGNIQYF; DNA: TGTGCCAGCAGCGTAGCTGAAGGGGGCTCTGGGAACATTCAGTACTTC
J: TRBJ2-7; V: TRBV20-1; size: -; D: -; CDR3: CSASTGTPLEQYF; DNA: TGCAGTGCTAGTACCGGGACACCCCTCGAGCAGTACTTC
J: TRBJ2-1; V: TRBV10-3; size: few; D: -; CDR3: CAISKPGQGQFF; DNA: TGTGCCATCAGCAAGCCGGGACAAGGACAGTTCTTC
J: TRBJ2-7; V: TRBV6-5; size: few; D: -; CDR3: CASSRDKGTYEQYF; DNA: TGTGCCAGCAGCCGGGACAAAGGGACCTACGAGCAGTACTTC
J: TRBJ2-1; V: TRBV20-1; size: -; D: -; CDR3: CSAPGLVYNEQFF; DNA: TGCAGTGCCCCGGGACTCGTTTACAATGAGCAGTTCTTC
J: TRBJ2-5; V: TRBV14; size: -; D: -; CDR3: CASSQDRHSQETQYF; DNA: TGTGCCAGCAGCCAAGATAGGCACAGCCAAGAGACCCAGTACTTC
J: TRBJ2-1; V: TRBV20-1; size: few; D: -; CDR3: CSASQTGTQIGNEQFF; DNA: TGCAGTGCTAGTCAAACCGGGACCCAAATCGGCAATGAGCAGTTCTTC
J: TRBJ1-2; V: TRBV18; size: -; D: -; CDR3: CASSPEQGMNYGYTF; DNA: TGTGCCAGCTCACCAGAGCAGGGCATGAACTATGGCTACACCTTC
J: TRBJ2-7; V: TRBV29-1; size: -; D: -; CDR3: CSVIAGNSAQYF; DNA: TGCAGCGTTATCGCTGGGAATTCAGCCCAGTACTTC
J: TRBJ2-1; V: TRBV12-3/TRBV12-4; size: few; D: TRBD2; CDR3: CASSLGSSGLAGESEQFF; DNA: TGTGCCAGCAGTTTAGGGTCCTCGGGACTAGCGGGAGAGAGTGAGCAGTTCTTC
J: TRBJ2-7; V: TRBV10-3; size: -; D: -; CDR3: CAISGGTYEQYF; DNA: TGTGCCATCAGTGGGGGGACCTACGAGCAGTACTTC
J: TRBJ2-2; V: TRBV3-1; size: -; D: TRBD2; CDR3: CASSHLAGVAGELFF; DNA: TGTGCCAGCAGCCATCTAGCGGGAGTGGCCGGGGAGCTGTTTTTT
J: TRBJ2-5; V: TRBV29-1; size: -; D: TRBD1; CDR3: CSADGPGQGNRYF; DNA: TGCAGCGCCGACGGTCCCGGACAGGGGAATCGGTACTTC
J: TRBJ2-5; V: TRBV21-1; size: few; D: -; CDR3: CASSPPVGRGNSETQYF; DNA: -
J: TRBJ2-5; V: TRBV20-1; size: many; D: TRBD2; CDR3: CSASRTSGVSETQYF; DNA: TGCAGTGCTAGCCGGACTAGCGGGGTTTCAGAGACCCAGTACTTC
J: TRBJ2-7; V: TRBV7-9; size: few; D: -; CDR3: CASSLQAEQYF; DNA: TGTGCCAGCAGCCTCCAGGCCGAGCAGTACTTC
J: TRBJ2-7; V: TRBV25-1; size: -; D: TRBD1; CDR3: CASSGDRGAYEQYF; DNA: TGTGCCAGCAGTGGGGACAGGGGGGCTTACGAGCAGTACTTC
J: TRBJ2-2; V: TRBV5-1; size: -; D: TRBD1; CDR3: CASSPGTGTGELFF; DNA: TGCGCCAGCAGCCCCGGGACAGGGACCGGGGAGCTGTTTTTT
J: TRBJ2-5; V: TRBV5-1; size: many; D: -; CDR3: CASSPGSDKPQETQYF; DNA: TGCGCCAGCAGCCCTGGAAGTGACAAACCCCAAGAGACCCAGTACTTC
J: TRBJ2-3; V: TRBV6-1; size: few; D: TRBD2; CDR3: CASSAYVTSGADTQYF; DNA: TGTGCCAGCAGCGCCTATGTCACTAGCGGGGCAGATACGCAGTATTTT
J: TRBJ2-5; V: TRBV7-9; size: -; D: TRBD2; CDR3: CASSLAGEAGEQYF; DNA: TGTGCCAGCAGCTTAGCGGGAGAGGCGGGGGAGCAGTACTTC
J: TRBJ2-1; V: TRBV9; size: -; D: -; CDR3: CASSDEGRSGNEQFF; DNA: TGTGCCAGCAGCGACGAGGGCAGGTCTGGCAATGAGCAGTTCTTC
J: TRBJ1-2; V: TRBV30; size: many; D: -; CDR3: CAWRRGAGYTF; DNA: TGTGCCTGGAGGAGGGGGGCTGGCTACACCTTC
J: TRBJ1-2; V: TRBV20-1; size: -; D: -; CDR3: CIALGGLYGYTF; DNA: TGCATTGCCCTAGGAGGATTATATGGCTACACCTTC
J: TRBJ2-3; V: TRBV12-3/TRBV12-4; size: -; D: -; CDR3: CASSPDGTSTDTQYF; DNA: TGTGCCAGCAGTCCCGACGGTACTAGCACAGATACGCAGTATTTT
J: TRBJ2-1; V: TRBV10-3; size: few; D: -; CDR3: CAISVEQTRNEQFF; DNA: TGTGCCATCAGTGTAGAACAGACCCGCAATGAGCAGTTCTTC